This T cell receptor beta chain originates from a study of control samples from healthy donors and cancer patients. This CDR3 contains 13 residues. Germline-derived CDR1 and CDR2 are MNHEY and SVGEGT. V was trimmed by 2 bases and J by 3 bases, leaving 8 bases between them. Clones were sequenced by immunoSEQ multiplex PCR, and TCRdb holds only the in-frame ones, with some missing. This sample has about 61,000 clones, with 90% found just once. The V call is TRBV6-2 or TRBV6-3, the J call TRBJ2-7; TRBD2 is a possible D gene (5 bases). The specimen sequenced was PBMCs. The sequence derives from a man aged 60 to 69 with colorectal cancer. DNA of the CDR3: TGTGCCAGCAGTTACCCCGGGATCTACGAGCAGTACTTC. Translating it yields CASSYPGIYEQYF.